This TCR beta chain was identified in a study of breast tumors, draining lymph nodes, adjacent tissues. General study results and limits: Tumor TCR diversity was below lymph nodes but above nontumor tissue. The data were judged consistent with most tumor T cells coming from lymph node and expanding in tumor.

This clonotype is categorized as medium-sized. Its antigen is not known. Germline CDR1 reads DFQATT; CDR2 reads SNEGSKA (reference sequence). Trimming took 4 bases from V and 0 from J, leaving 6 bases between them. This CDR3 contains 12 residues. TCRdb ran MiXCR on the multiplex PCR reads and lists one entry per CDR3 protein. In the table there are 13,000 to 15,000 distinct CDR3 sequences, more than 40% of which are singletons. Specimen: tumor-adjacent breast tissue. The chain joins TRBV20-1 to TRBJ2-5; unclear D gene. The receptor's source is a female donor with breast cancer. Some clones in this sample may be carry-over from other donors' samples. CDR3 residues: CSAKGYQETQYF. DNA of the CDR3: TGCAGTGCTAAGGGCTACCAAGAGACCCAGTACTTC.